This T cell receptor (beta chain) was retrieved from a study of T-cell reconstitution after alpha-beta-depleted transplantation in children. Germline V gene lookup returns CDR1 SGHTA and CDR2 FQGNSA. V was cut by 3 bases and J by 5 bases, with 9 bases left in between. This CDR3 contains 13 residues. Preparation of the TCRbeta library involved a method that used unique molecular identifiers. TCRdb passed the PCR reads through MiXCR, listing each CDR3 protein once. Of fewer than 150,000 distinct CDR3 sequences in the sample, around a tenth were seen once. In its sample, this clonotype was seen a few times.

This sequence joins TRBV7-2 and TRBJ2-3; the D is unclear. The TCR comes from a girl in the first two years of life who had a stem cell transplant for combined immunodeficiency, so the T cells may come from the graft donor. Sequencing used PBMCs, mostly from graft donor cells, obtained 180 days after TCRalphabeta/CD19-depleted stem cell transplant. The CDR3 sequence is CASSFPPIDTQYF. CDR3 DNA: TGTGCCAGCAGCTTTCCCCCGATAGATACGCAGTATTTT.